This TCR beta chain was retrieved from a study of cytomegalovirus exposure and HLA in healthy donors (dated by TCRdb to between 2016 and 2019). About the investigation overall: A later analysis indicated that the roughly 120 validation repertoires were generated on the platform also employed for the roughly 650 repertoires of the first cohort. The study combined high-throughput TCR immunosequencing, statistical association of individual TCRs with disease status, and machine learning to predict cytomegalovirus infection status. The study aimed to test whether signatures of past pathogen exposure could be identified by cataloging public T cell receptors. A separate validation cohort of some 130 different subjects was used in addition to the approximately 640-subject first cohort.

To prepare the library, the immunoSEQ multiplex PCR assay was applied. The authors' pipeline ran thus. A statistical classification framework was built for diagnosing cytomegalovirus status from the catalog of TCR beta chain sequences. This is the immuneACCESS table as TCRdb keeps it, with only in-frame sequences that have V and J called. A part of the clones is gone; compared with another copy, unresolved V genes explain less than half, and the rest is unexplained. The DNA was the basis for D and trimming; V, J and clone size are from that table. In all, the sample holds 150,000 or so clones, and around 81% of those were seen once. The ten largest make up around 2.4% of the sample. In its sample, this clone was seen a few times. Its recognized antigen is unknown. No base qualities exist here, and no much larger clone lies one base off it. Separate from the approximately 670-subject first cohort, the validation cohort of over 90 subjects was the group to which the donors belonged.

What the study reported, not specific to this receptor: It was suggested by the authors that the approach could potentially be generalized to other disease states and immunological phenotypes. The classifier was reported to diagnose cytomegalovirus status with high specificity and sensitivity in both the original and validation cohorts. Three of the identified cytomegalovirus-associated TCR beta chains were confirmed in vitro to be specific for cytomegalovirus antigens. Most TCR sequences were observed very rarely across donors, whereas some public TCRs were present in many individuals. In the study, about 150 TCR beta chains were listed as associated with cytomegalovirus. A later analysis had no HLA typing for the validation cohort, so co-occurrence there was scored across all 120 or so repertoires. Of the cluster scores, 90% to 95% were above 0 in a later analysis, which found that TCRs clustered in the first cohort also tended to co-occur in the 95 to 150 validation repertoires.

V is pared back by 6 bases and J by 7 bases, with 18 bases lying between the germline termini. The CDR3, from cysteine to phenylalanine, totals 14 residues. Left in the record is the CDR3 DNA by itself, 42 bases read in frame from the first base. CDR1 and CDR2 were assigned from the germline V gene as MNHEY and SVGAGI. The chain is encoded by TRBV6-5 joined to TRBJ2-5, with TRBD2 tentatively as D gene (6 bases match). Sequences were obtained from PBMCs. The TCR was taken from a man aged 25-45 years in good health and CMV-seropositive. Read as DNA, the sequence is TGTGCCAGCAGGCTCGACAGTCAGGGAGGGACCCAGTACTTC. This is translated as CASRLDSQGGTQYF.